This TCR beta chain was sequenced during a study of blood T cell repertoires in COVID-19. Some clones are missing from TCRdb's copy, which holds only in-frame ones; the method was immunoSEQ multiplex PCR. The sample has around 130,000 clones; about 84% are singletons. The specimen sequenced was peripheral blood. This clonotype was sampled from a woman in her sixties with acute or convalescent COVID-19.

CDR3: CASSLRTSGGVGTQYF. CDR3 DNA: TGCGCCAGCAGCCTCCGGACTAGCGGGGGGGTGGGTACGCAGTATTTT. The chain employs TRBV5-1 and TRBJ2-3; 15 nucleotides match TRBD2. Germline V gives CDR1 SGHRS, CDR2 YFSETQ. J gave up 8 bases and V 4 bases, and 8 bases lay outside the gene matches. The CDR3 loop spans 16 amino acids.